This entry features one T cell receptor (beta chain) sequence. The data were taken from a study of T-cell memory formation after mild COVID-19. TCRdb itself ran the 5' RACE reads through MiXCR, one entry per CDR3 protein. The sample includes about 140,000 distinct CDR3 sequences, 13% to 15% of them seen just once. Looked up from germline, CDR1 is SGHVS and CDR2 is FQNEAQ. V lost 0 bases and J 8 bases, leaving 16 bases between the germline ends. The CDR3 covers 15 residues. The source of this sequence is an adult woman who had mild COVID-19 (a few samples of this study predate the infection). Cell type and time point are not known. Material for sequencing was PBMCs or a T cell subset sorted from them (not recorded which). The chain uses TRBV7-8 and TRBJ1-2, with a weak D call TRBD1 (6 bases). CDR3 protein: CASSLAGQDRKGYTF. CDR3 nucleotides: TGTGCCAGCAGCTTAGCGGGCCAGGACAGAAAGGGCTACACCTTC.